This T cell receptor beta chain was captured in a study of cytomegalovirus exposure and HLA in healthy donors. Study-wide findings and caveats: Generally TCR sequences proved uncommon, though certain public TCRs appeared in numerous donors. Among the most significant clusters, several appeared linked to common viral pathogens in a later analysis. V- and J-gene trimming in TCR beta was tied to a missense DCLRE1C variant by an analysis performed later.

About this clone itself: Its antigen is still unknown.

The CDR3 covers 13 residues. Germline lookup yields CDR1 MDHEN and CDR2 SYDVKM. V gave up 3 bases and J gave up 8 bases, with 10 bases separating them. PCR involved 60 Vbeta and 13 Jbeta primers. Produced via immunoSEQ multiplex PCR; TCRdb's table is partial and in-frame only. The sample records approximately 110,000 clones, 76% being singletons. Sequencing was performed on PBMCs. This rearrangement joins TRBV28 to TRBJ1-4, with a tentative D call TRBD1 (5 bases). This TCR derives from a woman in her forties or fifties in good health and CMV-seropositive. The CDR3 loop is CASSFQGGEKLFF. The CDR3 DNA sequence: TGTGCCAGCAGTTTCCAGGGCGGAGAAAAACTGTTTTTT.